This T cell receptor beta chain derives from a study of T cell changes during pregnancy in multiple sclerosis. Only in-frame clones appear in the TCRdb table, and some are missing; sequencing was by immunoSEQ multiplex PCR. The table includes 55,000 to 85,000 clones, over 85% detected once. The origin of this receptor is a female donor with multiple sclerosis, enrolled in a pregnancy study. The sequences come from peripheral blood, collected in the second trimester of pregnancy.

The DNA of the CDR3 is TGTGCCAGCAGCCGAGAGGAAATGGGGAGTCTCACCGGGGAGCTGTTTTTT. Translation: CASSREEMGSLTGELFF. The chain is built from TRBV13 and TRBJ2-2, with D maybe TRBD2 (5 bases). The V and J ends lost 5 bases and 4 bases respectively, with 20 bases between them. This CDR3 comprises 17 residues. CDR1 is PRHDT and CDR2 is FYEKMQ in the germline V gene (reference sequence).